This T cell receptor beta chain came from a study of blood T cell repertoires in COVID-19. In the study overall: Specimens from acute and convalescent COVID-19 originated in the United States, Italy and Spain. PBMCs, B-cell-depleted T cells, or T cells provided the cDNA or gDNA that made up the material.

V gave up 0 bases and J gave up 6 bases, with 9 bases separating them. Germline V CDR1 and CDR2: SGHRS, YFSETQ. The CDR3 totals 13 residues. In the original workflow: Scientists estimated how many nucleated cells there were by amplifying reference gene primers. Produced via immunoSEQ multiplex PCR; TCRdb's table is partial and in-frame only. The D gene and trimming were derived from the DNA, and the V and J assignments and clone size from that table. The table lists 99,000 or so clones, 82% of them singletons. The chain couples TRBV5-1 to TRBJ1-1, with D perhaps matching TRBD1 (5 bases). The source material was peripheral blood. The receptor comes from a woman of 80 years or more with acute or convalescent COVID-19. The CDR3 bases are TGCGCCAGCAGCTTGGGGCAGGGCGCTGAAGCTTTCTTT. Residues: CASSLGQGAEAFF.